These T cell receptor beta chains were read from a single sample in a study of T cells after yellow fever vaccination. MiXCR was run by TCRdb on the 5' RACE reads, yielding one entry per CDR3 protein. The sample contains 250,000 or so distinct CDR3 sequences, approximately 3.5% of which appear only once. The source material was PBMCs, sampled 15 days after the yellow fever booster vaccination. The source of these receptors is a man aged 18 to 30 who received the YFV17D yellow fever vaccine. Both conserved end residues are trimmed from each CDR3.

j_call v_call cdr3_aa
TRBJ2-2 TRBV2 ASSGLASNTGELF
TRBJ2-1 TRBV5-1 ASSLAGGEYNEQF
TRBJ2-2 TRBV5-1 ASSFAKNTGELF
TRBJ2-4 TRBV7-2 ASSLDPGGAGNIQY
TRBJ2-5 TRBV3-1 ASSHSGTIQETQY
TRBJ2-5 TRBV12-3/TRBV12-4 ASSLHGQGIATQY
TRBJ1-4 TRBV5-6 ASSFLLNSGEKLF
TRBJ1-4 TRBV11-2 ASSPGTSRMF
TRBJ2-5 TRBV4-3 ASSQDGGNQETQY
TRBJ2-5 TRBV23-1 ASSLATPRRRSVGTQY
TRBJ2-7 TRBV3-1 ASSQGTSGAYEQY
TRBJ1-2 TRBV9 ASSVEVDTDYGYT
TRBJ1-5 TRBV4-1 ASSPETGGRQPQH
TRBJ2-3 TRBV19 ASSIVAGATDTQY
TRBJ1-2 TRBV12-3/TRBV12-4 ASSLRSGGYRYGYT
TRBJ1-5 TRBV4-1 ASSPRRVQPQH
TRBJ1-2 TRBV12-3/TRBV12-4 ASSLRGIQAGLGGYT
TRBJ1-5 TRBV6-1 ASSSPPGTGFSQPQH
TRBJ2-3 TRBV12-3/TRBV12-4 ASSPPVSTSTDTQY
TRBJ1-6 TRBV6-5 ASTPAGTWGQSPLH
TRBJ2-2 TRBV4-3 ASSQGYSMNTGELF
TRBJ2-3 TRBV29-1 SVNVGSTDTQY
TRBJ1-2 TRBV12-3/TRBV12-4 ASASWGVLDGYT
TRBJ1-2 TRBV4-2 ASSPTGQPNYGYT
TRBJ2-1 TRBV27 ASGRQGPF
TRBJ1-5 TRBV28 ASSPPRTDEEHQPQH
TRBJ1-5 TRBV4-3 ASSHLPRGPDNSNQPQH
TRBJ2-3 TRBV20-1 SAILFRRVDTQY
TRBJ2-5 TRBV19 ASSLQGKETQY
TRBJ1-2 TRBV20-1 SAQGGRNYGYT
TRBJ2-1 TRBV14 ASSQVEWGNNEQF
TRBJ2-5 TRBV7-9 ASSLQLDRGETQY
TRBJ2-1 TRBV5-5 ASSLRRNYNNEQF
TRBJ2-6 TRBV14 ASSLEPTEGPLGANVLT
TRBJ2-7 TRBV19 ASREVSTGLYEQY
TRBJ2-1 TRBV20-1 SASGHYSYNEQF
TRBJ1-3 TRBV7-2 ASSLGAGRAGNTIY
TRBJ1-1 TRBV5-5 ASSSGPPGGTEAF
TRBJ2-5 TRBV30 AWNRGVEGYGTQY
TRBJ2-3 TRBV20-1 SASTIGRQGAEDTQY
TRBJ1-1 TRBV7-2 ASSFQGAYEAF
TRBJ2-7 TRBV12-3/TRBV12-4 ASSQGNSYEQY
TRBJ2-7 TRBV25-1 ASSTGGVTEY
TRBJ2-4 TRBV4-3 ASSQDVAGASSLAKNIQY
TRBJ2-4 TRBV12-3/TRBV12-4 ASSLAVGEGIQY
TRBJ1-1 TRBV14 ASSGDRPEAF
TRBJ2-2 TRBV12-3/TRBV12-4 ASSLEGNTGELF
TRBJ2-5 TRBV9 ASSVAGPPWETQY